A single sample gave rise to the 2 T cell receptor beta chains below, sequenced in a study of molecular identifiers for immune sequencing clone quantification. Each CDR3 protein is one row after TCRdb ran MiXCR on the PCR reads. The sample carries around 470,000 distinct CDR3 sequences, under 30% recorded once. The sample comprised naive CD8+ T cells from blood, with Jurkat cell RNA spiked in. Subset defined: FACS-sorted CD8+CD4-CCR7+CD45RA+ naive T cells. The receptors here all came from a human donor in good health. Some libraries in this study had Jurkat cell RNA spiked in.

As for this clonotype: The germline gene is not matched at one end of the junction; a read error may be the cause. This sequence joins TRBV4-3 and TRBJ1-6; 9 bases fit TRBD1. This CDR3 is built from 16 residues. Germline CDR1 LGHNA, CDR2 YSLEER. As DNA, the CDR3 is TGCGCCAGCAGCCAAGATACAGGGGGCGGATATTCACACCTCCACTTT. Translating it yields CASSQDTGGGYSHLHF.

This clonotype came up a few times. The chain uses TRBV3-1 and TRBJ1-2, with D unresolved. V lost 0 bases and J 4 bases, leaving 9 bases between the germline ends. This CDR3 comprises 14 residues. In germline, CDR1 is LGHDT, CDR2 YNNKEL (reference sequence). CDR3 in amino acids: CASSQERSLYGYTF. DNA for the CDR3: TGTGCCAGCAGCCAAGAAAGGTCGCTCTATGGCTACACCTTC.